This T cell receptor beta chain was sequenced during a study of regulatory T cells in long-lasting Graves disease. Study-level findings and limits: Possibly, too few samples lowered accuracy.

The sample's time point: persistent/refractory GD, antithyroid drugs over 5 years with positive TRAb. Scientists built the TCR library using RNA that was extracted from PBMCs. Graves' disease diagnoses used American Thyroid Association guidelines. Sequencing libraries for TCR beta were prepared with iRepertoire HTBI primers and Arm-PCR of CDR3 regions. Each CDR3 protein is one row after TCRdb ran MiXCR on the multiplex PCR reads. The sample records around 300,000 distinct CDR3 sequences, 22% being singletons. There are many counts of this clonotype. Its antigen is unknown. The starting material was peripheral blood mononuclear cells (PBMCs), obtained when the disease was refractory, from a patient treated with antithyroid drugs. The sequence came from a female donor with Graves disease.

CDR3 residues: CASRLQGVYGYTF. CDR3 DNA: TGTGCCAGCAGATTACAGGGGGTGTATGGCTACACCTTC. The rearrangement joins TRBV28 to TRBJ1-2, with 8 bases matching TRBD1. Germline CDR1 reads MDHEN; CDR2 reads SYDVKM. V was pared by 6 bases and J by 5 bases, with 5 bases of the junction left unmatched. The CDR3 loop spans 13 amino acids.